This TCR beta chain is from a study of T cell changes during pregnancy in multiple sclerosis (dated by TCRdb to about 2019). Regarding the research as a whole: Changes in the T cell repertoire over the course of pregnancy were examined in this study in women with multiple sclerosis.

Library construction relied on the immunoSEQ multiplex PCR assay. The immuneACCESS repertoire file appears here via TCRdb, limited to in-frame rearrangements. These files lack a portion of the clones; in checked studies, under half of the deficit traces to unresolved V genes, and the cause of the others is not known. The sample yields around 62,000 clones; roughly 87% were counted once. 2% to 3% of the sample goes to the ten largest clones. Per the germline V gene (reference sequence), LNHDA is the CDR1 and SQIVND is the CDR2. The CDR3 covers 12 residues, taking in both the cysteine and the phenylalanine. Only CDR3 DNA remains: 36 bases, in frame from the first base. For this chain, trimming is 7 bases at the V end and 4 bases at the J end, and the number of junction bases without a gene match is 1. This clone showed up just a few times. Its antigen remains unidentified. Per-base quality was not reported, and no clone a single base away is much larger than it.

This specimen was peripheral blood, taken in the first trimester of pregnancy. This clonotype was sampled from a female donor with multiple sclerosis, enrolled in a pregnancy study. Here the chain combines TRBV19 and TRBJ2-1; 7 middle bases align to TRBD2. The nucleotide sequence is given as TGTGCCAGTACCGGGGGGTACAATGAGCAGTTCTTC. This sequence encodes CASTGGYNEQFF.